This paragraph reports one TCR beta chain. Its target is unknown. V was trimmed by 2 bases and J by 3 bases, leaving 7 bases between them. Per the germline V gene, CDR1 is MNHNY and CDR2 is SVGAGI (reference sequence). The CDR3 is made up of 13 amino acids. The sample originates from a study of cytomegalovirus exposure and HLA in healthy donors. Study-wide findings and caveats: The listing of fewer than 200 TCR beta chains classed them as cytomegalovirus-associated. The classifier was said to identify cytomegalovirus status with high specificity and sensitivity. In vitro work confirmed that three CMV-associated chains recognize CMV antigens.

Data came from immunoSEQ multiplex PCR; TCRdb stores just in-frame clones and leaves some out. The table has 210,000 or so clones, around 90% seen once. The V gene is TRBV6-6, the J gene TRBJ1-2; the D is unclear. Source material: PBMCs. The receptor was derived from a young woman in good health and CMV-seronegative. The CDR3 loop is CASSYPLHYGYTF. For the CDR3, the DNA is TGTGCCAGCAGTTACCCCCTCCACTATGGCTACACCTTC.